This T cell receptor beta chain was captured in a study of identical twins. Germline lookup yields CDR1 MNHEY and CDR2 SVGAGI. This CDR3 contains 16 residues. Trimming took 1 base from V and 2 from J, leaving 12 bases between them. This clonotype was observed a handful of times. Its antigen is as yet unknown. A universal primer binding site was introduced by template switching. The final cDNA contained unique molecular identifiers. In TCRdb, the 5' RACE reads were re-called with MiXCR into one record per CDR3 protein. Of about 690,000 distinct CDR3 sequences in the sample, 5.5% to 6.5% were seen once. General observations from the study: For cord blood, abundant beta clonotypes had fewer insertions, unlike memory repertoires, which showed none. The authors drew conclusions from cross-sectional statistical analysis rather than following the same donors.

The sample consisted of naive T cells sorted from blood. This clonotype was obtained from a man aged 18 to 30 in good health. The rearrangement links TRBV6-5 to TRBJ2-1; D perhaps matches TRBD1 (6 bases). The CDR3 region has the DNA TGTGCCAGCAGTTACTTCTCCACAGGGCCCTACAATGAGCAGTTCTTC. Translation gives CASSYFSTGPYNEQFF.